A single sample gave rise to the 31 T cell receptor beta chains below, sequenced in a study of shared clonotypes between healthy human individuals (dated by TCRdb to 2018 to 2021). The receptor library was made with the immunoSEQ multiplex PCR assay. TCRdb carries this immuneACCESS record with in-frame sequences only. Its versions omit some clonotypes, under half of them owing to an unresolved V gene in the studies checked, with the rest unexplained. For this sample the table gives some 1,600,000 clones, of which 95% to 99% were detected only once. Together, the top ten hold 0.4% to 0.45% of the sample. Sequenced material: naive CD4+ T cells sorted from blood. Explained via the paper, the cell subset or site label denotes: CD45RA+ positively selected. Receptor source: a man aged 30-40 years in good health.

The chain has TRBV7-9 and TRBJ2-6; no definite D call. The CDR3 sequence is 13 residues long. Germline loops: CDR1 SEHNR, CDR2 FQNEAQ (reference sequence). Deletions cut 2 bases from V and 2 bases from J, with 1 base between. The CDR3 spells CASSLTGANVLTF. CDR3 bases: TGTGCCAGCAGCTTAACTGGGGCCAACGTCCTGACTTTC.

The CDR3 protein is CASSVLQGSYGYTF. The CDR3 bases are TGTGCCAGCAGCGTTCTACAGGGGTCCTATGGCTACACCTTC. The V gene is TRBV9, the J gene TRBJ1-2, with 7 bases aligning to TRBD1. The CDR3 totals 14 residues. Germline CDR1 reads SGDLS; CDR2 reads YYNGEE. J lost 4 bases, V lost 2 bases, and 5 bases had no gene match. Complete variable domain (other parts from reference TRBV9 and TRBJ1-2): DSGVTQTPKHLITATGQRVTLRCSPRSGDLSVYWYQQSLDQGLQFLIQYYNGEERAKGNILERFSAQQFPDLHSELNLSSLELGDSALYFCASSVLQGSYGYTFGSGTRLTVV.

J is TRBJ2-3 and V is TRBV5-4; D not resolved. The CDR3 consists of 16 residues. Trimming cost V 0 bases and J 7 bases, with 18 bases left between them. Germline V gene lookup returns CDR1 SGHNT and CDR2 YYREEE (reference sequence). CDR3 sequence: CASSLDQQILSYTQYF. CDR3 sequence (DNA): TGTGCCAGCAGCTTGGACCAGCAGATCTTGTCTTATACGCAGTATTTT.

The V and J genes are TRBV9 and TRBJ2-3; possible D gene TRBD2, 6 bases. The CDR3 loop spans 16 amino acids. The germline CDR1 and CDR2 sequences are SGDLS and YYNGEE. V was trimmed by 1 base and J by 4 bases, leaving 16 bases between them. For the CDR3, the DNA is TGTGCCAGCAGCGTACTCGGCGGGACCGCGGCAGATACGCAGTATTTT. It yields the protein CASSVLGGTAADTQYF.

On this clone itself: In the same sample, other DNA sequences code for this CDR3. The J gene is TRBJ2-3, the V gene TRBV9; D might be TRBD1 (6 bases). Germline CDR1 SGDLS, CDR2 YYNGEE. The V end was cut by 0 bases, the J end by 3 bases, with 8 bases between. This CDR3 comprises 14 residues. CDR3 bases: TGTGCCAGCAGCGTAGGGCAGGGGACAGATACGCAGTATTTT. As protein: CASSVGQGTDTQYF.

The CDR3 region has the DNA TGTGCCAGCAGTTTGGCAGGGGCAGGCTCCTACAATGAGCAGTTCTTC. Its protein product is CASSLAGAGSYNEQFF. This chain uses TRBV28 with TRBJ2-1, with a possible D match to TRBD1 (6 bases). This CDR3 comprises 16 residues. Germline CDR1 MDHEN, CDR2 SYDVKM. The V end lost 3 bases, the J end lost 0 bases, and 12 bases lay between the germline ends.

Here the CDR3 DNA reads TGTGCCAGCTTACTAAGAAGGGGGGGTTCCTACAATGAGCAGTTCTTC. It codes for CASLLRRGGSYNEQFF. The rearrangement joins TRBV5-4 to TRBJ2-1; possibly TRBD2 for D (7 bases). V was trimmed by 7 bases and J by 1 base, leaving 18 bases between them. The germline V gene encodes CDR1 SGHNT and CDR2 YYREEE (reference sequence). CDR3 length: 16 residues. Full variable domain (outside the CDR3, taken from reference TRBV5-4 and TRBJ2-1): ETGVTQSPTHLIKTRGQQVTLRCSSQSGHNTVSWYQQALGQGPQFIFQYYREEENGRGNFPPRFSGLQFPNYSSELNVNALELDDSALYLCASLLRRGGSYNEQFFGPGTRLTVL.

The genes are TRBV14 and TRBJ2-5, with 11 bases matching TRBD2. This CDR3 spans 17 amino acids. J gave up 3 bases and V 0 bases, and 6 bases lay outside the gene matches. Germline-derived CDR1 and CDR2 are SGHDN and FVKESK. DNA for the CDR3: TGTGCCAGCAGCCAAGAGGGAAAACTAGCGGGAGAAGAGACCCAGTACTTC. It encodes CASSQEGKLAGEETQYF.

The J gene is TRBJ2-5, the V gene TRBV5-4; 11 bases match TRBD1. Unmatched junction bases numbered 2, after V lost 3 bases and J lost 4 bases. This CDR3 region has 14 residues. The V gene's germline CDR1 is SGHNT and CDR2 YYREEE (reference sequence). CDR3 loop: CASSSGTGGETQYF. For the CDR3, the DNA is TGTGCCAGCAGCTCAGGGACAGGGGGAGAGACCCAGTACTTC.

This clone was detected only once. The V and J genes are TRBV29-1 and TRBJ1-2, with TRBD1 matching 10 bases. V lost 7 bases and J lost 5; bases outside the gene matches: 4. The CDR3 spans 12 residues. The germline V gene has CDR1 SQVTM and CDR2 ANQGSEA. The CDR3 bases are TGCAGCGCGGGGGACAGGGGTTATGGCTACACCTTC. Its translation is CSAGDRGYGYTF.

This rearrangement joins TRBV30 to TRBJ1-4; D call uncertain. This CDR3 comprises 15 residues. Germline loops: CDR1 GTSNPN, CDR2 SVGIG (reference sequence). V lost 2 bases to trimming and J lost 0 bases, with 10 bases between them. CDR3 DNA: TGTGCCTGGAGTATGTGGGGTGCAACTAATGAAAAACTGTTTTTT. Translating it yields CAWSMWGATNEKLFF.

The chain recombines TRBV5-6 with TRBJ2-1; 11 nucleotides line up with TRBD1. Germline V CDR1 and CDR2: SGHDT, YYEEEE. J gave up 5 bases and V 4 bases, and 11 bases lay outside the gene matches. This CDR3 is 17 amino acids long. This chain's CDR3 is CASSPALDRGLDNEQFF. The CDR3 DNA sequence: TGTGCCAGCAGCCCGGCCTTGGACAGGGGGCTCGACAATGAGCAGTTCTTC.

The chain uses TRBV10-3 and TRBJ2-7; TRBD2 is a possible D gene (5 bases). CDR3 size: 15 residues. Germline assignment: CDR1 ENHRY and CDR2 SYGVKD. Trimming pared 3 bases from V and 1 base from J, leaving 13 bases between. CDR3 protein: CAISEGPPGSYEQYF. The CDR3 DNA is TGTGCCATCAGTGAAGGCCCTCCGGGGTCCTACGAGCAGTACTTC.

Remarks on this clone: This sample also contains other DNA sequences that code for the same CDR3. The chain carries TRBV28 and TRBJ2-6; D ambiguous. Germline assignment: CDR1 MDHEN and CDR2 SYDVKM. With 2 bases removed from V and 4 bases from J, the gap between germline ends came to 3 bases. This CDR3 has 13 amino acids. CDR3 residues: CASSLTGANVLTF. The CDR3 coding sequence is TGTGCCAGCAGTTTAACCGGGGCCAACGTCCTGACTTTC.

CDR3 sequence (DNA): TGTGCCAGCAGCTTAGAGGCGGGGGCCAATCAGCCCCAGCATTTT. Its translation: CASSLEAGANQPQHF. V gene TRBV11-2 combines with J gene TRBJ1-5; possible D gene TRBD1, 6 bases. Deletions cut 0 bases from V and 3 bases from J, with 9 bases between. The CDR3 is made up of 15 amino acids. The germline CDR1 and CDR2 sequences are SGHAT and FQNNGV.

On this clone: The sample holds other DNA sequences that translate to the same CDR3. The chain joins TRBV18 to TRBJ2-7; unclear D gene. From germline, CDR1 is KGHSH and CDR2 LQKENI. With 3 bases removed from V and 3 bases from J, the gap between germline ends came to 9 bases. The CDR3 loop spans 13 amino acids. CDR3 DNA sequence: TGTGCCAGCTCACCCCCCAGCAGCTACGAGCAGTACTTC. Residues: CASSPPSSYEQYF.

The chain carries TRBV20-1 and TRBJ1-2, with D uncertain. Trimming removed 5 bases from V and 5 bases from J, with 9 bases in between. In germline, CDR1 is DFQATT, CDR2 SNEGSKA (reference sequence). There are 11 residues in the CDR3. The CDR3 loop reads CSAGPEYGYTF. The CDR3 DNA reads as TGCAGTGCTGGGCCCGAGTATGGCTACACCTTC.

This sequence joins TRBV5-1 and TRBJ2-2, with D possibly TRBD1 on 5 matching bases. V gave up 0 bases and J gave up 5 bases, with 14 bases separating them. The CDR3 is 16 residues long. Looked up from germline, CDR1 is SGHRS and CDR2 is YFSETQ. DNA for the CDR3: TGCGCCAGCAGCTTGGAAGGGGCAGGACCTACCGGGGAGCTGTTTTTT. This gives the protein CASSLEGAGPTGELFF.

This chain joins TRBV18 and TRBJ2-7, with a possible D match to TRBD1 (5 bases). With 6 bases removed from V and 2 bases from J, the gap between germline ends came to 14 bases. The CDR3 is 14 residues long. Germline V gene lookup returns CDR1 KGHSH and CDR2 LQKENI. The CDR3 is CASSLIRQTYEQYF. DNA for the CDR3: TGTGCCAGCTCCCTCATTAGACAGACCTACGAGCAGTACTTC.

The chain links TRBV11-2 to TRBJ2-1, with 9 bases aligning to TRBD2. The CDR3 runs to 15 residues. The ends lost 1 base at V and 6 bases at J; junction bases unmatched: 4. Per the germline V gene, CDR1 is SGHAT and CDR2 is FQNNGV. The CDR3 spells CASSLGLAGPNEQFF. The DNA of the CDR3 is TGTGCCAGCAGCTTAGGTCTAGCGGGACCCAATGAGCAGTTCTTC.

The chain has TRBV6-5 and TRBJ2-3, with TRBD2 identical over 9 bases. CDR1 and CDR2 (germline): MNHEY, SVGAGI. V dropped 4 bases and J dropped 0; count of bases not matched to a gene: 2. The CDR3 runs to 15 residues. The CDR3 protein is CASSSLAGSTDTQYF. Written as DNA, the CDR3 is TGTGCCAGCAGTTCGCTAGCGGGAAGCACAGATACGCAGTATTTT.

The rearrangement links TRBV18 to TRBJ1-2, with TRBD1 as a possible D gene (6 bases). This CDR3 has 13 residues. V dropped 7 bases and J dropped 6 bases, with 15 bases sitting between them. The germline V gene encodes CDR1 KGHSH and CDR2 LQKENI. CDR3 nucleotide sequence: TGTGCCAGCTGCCTTTACAGGGAAGATGGCTACACCTTC. Protein sequence: CASCLYREDGYTF. Filled out from reference TRBV18 and TRBJ1-2, the complete variable domain reads NAGVMQNPRHLVRRRGQEARLRCSPMKGHSHVYWYRQLPEEGLKFMVYLQKENIIDESGMPKERFSAEFPKEGPSILRIQQVVRGDSAAYFCASCLYREDGYTFGSGTRLTVV.

In its sample, this clone was seen once. The chain combines TRBV18 with TRBJ2-7; 8 nucleotides agree with TRBD1. Germline V lookup: CDR1 KGHSH, CDR2 LQKENI. Germline trimming cut 6 bases from V and 2 bases from J; bases unmatched to any gene: 6. The CDR3 extends over 14 amino acids. Here the CDR3 reads CASSAGTGAYEQYF. DNA of the CDR3: TGTGCCAGCTCCGCCGGGACAGGAGCCTACGAGCAGTACTTC.

This chain uses TRBV10-2 with TRBJ2-1; 7 nucleotides align to TRBD1. From germline, CDR1 is WSHSY and CDR2 SAAADI. This CDR3 comprises 14 residues. Trimming cost V 6 bases and J 8 bases; bases outside gene matches: 10. Here the CDR3 DNA reads TGCGCCAGCAGACGACAGGGCGCCAACTATGAGCAGTTCTTC. Translation gives CASRRQGANYEQFF.

CDR3 in DNA: TGTGCCAGCAGCGTAGCGGGGATGGCTGGCTACACCTTC. It yields the protein CASSVAGMAGYTF. The chain joins TRBV7-3 to TRBJ1-2; no clear D. Germline V CDR1 and CDR2: SGHTA, FQGTGA. V lost 5 bases to trimming and J lost 7 bases, with 14 bases between them. CDR3 size: 13 residues.

This clone was counted a single time. J is TRBJ1-5 and V is TRBV27; 8 nucleotides match TRBD1. From germline, CDR1 is MNHEY and CDR2 SMNVEV (reference sequence). Trimming took 7 bases from V and 4 from J; bases not matched to a gene: 9. The CDR3 is 15 amino acids. CDR3: CASIPPRTGNQPQHF. The CDR3 DNA reads TGTGCCAGCATCCCCCCCCGGACAGGGAATCAGCCCCAGCATTTT.

The rearrangement links TRBV6-1 to TRBJ1-5, with unresolved D. Germline CDR1 MNHNS, CDR2 SASEGT. The CDR3 is 16 amino acids. V was trimmed by 1 base and J by 0 bases, leaving 10 bases between them. DNA for the CDR3: TGTGCCAGCAGTGAAGACACGTGGTATAGCAATCAGCCCCAGCATTTT. Translated, it gives CASSEDTWYSNQPQHF.

This rearrangement joins TRBV5-1 to TRBJ2-5; possible D gene TRBD1, 5 bases. CDR1 and CDR2 (germline): SGHRS, YFSETQ. Trimming shortened V by 7 bases and J by 2 bases, and 12 bases separated the two germline ends. CDR3 size: 13 residues. The CDR3 region has the DNA TGCGCCAGCTTAGGACAAAATCAAGAGACCCAGTACTTC. Its protein is CASLGQNQETQYF.

A single count supports this clone. This chain uses TRBV5-1 with TRBJ1-1; D possibly corresponds to TRBD1 (5 bases). The germline V gene encodes CDR1 SGHRS and CDR2 YFSETQ. The V end was cut by 4 bases, the J end by 3 bases, with 22 bases between. CDR3 length: 17 residues. For the CDR3, the DNA is TGCGCCAGCAGCAGGATAGCCGGCGGAGGAGGGGACACTGAAGCTTTCTTT. Its translation: CASSRIAGGGGDTEAFF.

V and J are TRBV6-5 and TRBJ2-1; D assignment may be TRBD1 or TRBD2 (5 bases each). Germline-derived CDR1 and CDR2 are MNHEY and SVGAGI. The CDR3 runs to 15 residues. V was pared by 1 base and J by 0 bases, with 7 bases between. CDR3 nucleotides: TGTGCCAGCAGTTACTTGGGGACCTCCTACAATGAGCAGTTCTTC. Translating it yields CASSYLGTSYNEQFF.

V usage is TRBV5-4 and J usage is TRBJ1-2, with D unclear. From germline, CDR1 is SGHNT and CDR2 YYREEE (reference sequence). The ends were cut back, 3 bases at V and 1 base at J, with 16 bases in the middle. This CDR3 comprises 16 residues. This CDR3 is CASSSRFFDLNYGYTF. CDR3 nucleotide sequence: TGTGCCAGCAGCTCCCGATTCTTCGACCTTAACTATGGCTACACCTTC.